These 21 T cell receptor beta chains were sequenced from one sample in a study of CD8 T cells in ankylosing spondylitis. TCRdb passed the 5' RACE reads through MiXCR, listing each CDR3 protein once. The data hold around 150,000 distinct CDR3 sequences, with about 32% observed a single time. Sequenced material: synovial fluid, either unsorted or a sorted T cell fraction (not recorded which). These receptors all stem from a male donor with ankylosing spondylitis.

The chain links TRBV9 to TRBJ1-1, with D maybe TRBD1 (6 bases). Germline V CDR1 and CDR2: SGDLS, YYNGEE. The CDR3 runs 18 residues. Trimming cost V 2 bases and J 4 bases, with 24 bases left between them. DNA for the CDR3: TGTGCCAGCAGCGTTTTGGGAGGGTGGGGGGCCGGTGGCACTGAAGCTTTCTTT. Protein product: CASSVLGGWGAGGTEAFF.

The genes are TRBV18 and TRBJ2-7; maybe TRBD1 (5 bases). The length of the CDR3 is 15 residues. Germline-derived CDR1 and CDR2 are KGHSH and LQKENI. Trimming took off 3 bases at V and 2 bases at J, with 14 bases between the two ends. CDR3 nucleotides: TGTGCCAGCTCACCGGGGCAGGGTGGTACCTACGAGCAGTACTTC. Translation gives CASSPGQGGTYEQYF.

This clonotype has at least ten counts. The chain joins TRBV28 to TRBJ2-6, with 9 bases fitting TRBD1. There are 16 residues in the CDR3. Germline V gene lookup returns CDR1 MDHEN and CDR2 SYDVKM. V dropped 4 bases and J dropped 0; count of bases not matched to a gene: 1. The CDR3 sequence: CASSSTGGSGANVLTF. The CDR3 DNA follows: TGTGCCAGCAGTTCGACAGGGGGCTCTGGGGCCAACGTCCTGACTTTC.

This clonotype came up a few times. The gene calls are TRBV7-2 and TRBJ2-2; 7 nucleotides line up with TRBD2. Germline loops: CDR1 SGHTA, CDR2 FQGNSA. The CDR3 has 15 residues. V was pared by 3 bases and J by 4 bases, with 5 bases of the junction left unmatched. The DNA for the CDR3 is TGTGCCAGCAGCTTTTCTAGCGGAACCACCGGGGAGCTGTTTTTT. Translation gives CASSFSSGTTGELFF.

This clonotype was detected a few times. V and J are TRBV29-1 and TRBJ1-1; weak D call: TRBD1 (5 bases). Per germline, CDR1 SQVTM and CDR2 ANQGSEA. The length of the CDR3 is 12 residues. V lost 6 bases, J lost 1 base, and 9 bases lay in between. The CDR3 DNA follows: TGCAGCGTACAGGTTGGGAACACTGAAGCTTTCTTT. Residues: CSVQVGNTEAFF.

V usage is TRBV25-1 and J usage is TRBJ1-1; D is unresolved. Between the trimmed V and J ends, which lost 7 bases and 0 bases, there was a span of 9 bases. Germline loops: CDR1 MGHDK, CDR2 SYGVNS. CDR3 size: 13 residues. CDR3 sequence (DNA): TGTGCCAGCATCAACAGAGTGAACACTGAAGCTTTCTTT. Encoded protein: CASINRVNTEAFF.

V and J are TRBV5-1 and TRBJ2-7, with D possibly TRBD1 on 6 matching bases. V was shortened by 4 bases and J by 3 bases, with 11 bases between the two germline ends. Germline assignment: CDR1 SGHRS and CDR2 YFSETQ. This CDR3 spans 13 amino acids. CDR3 DNA: TGCGCCAGCAGCCGGGACAAGATCTACGAGCAGTACTTC. Translation: CASSRDKIYEQYF.

The rearrangement links TRBV12-3 or TRBV12-4 to TRBJ1-1; 7 bases agree with TRBD1. V lost 6 bases and J lost 4; bases outside the gene matches: 8. The CDR3 has 14 amino acids. The DNA for the CDR3 is TGTGCCAGCAGCTTCACCAGGGGGTCCACTGAAGCTTTCTTT. It specifies CASSFTRGSTEAFF.

The rearrangement joins TRBV20-1 to TRBJ1-2; D gene ambiguous. The V gene's germline CDR1 is DFQATT and CDR2 SNEGSKA (reference sequence). The CDR3 loop spans 12 amino acids. V lost 6 bases and J lost 8, with 16 bases in between. In DNA, the CDR3 is TGCAGTGCCGATCGGGGAGTAGGGGGCTACACCTTC. Translation gives CSADRGVGGYTF.

In its sample, this clonotype was seen a few times. The J gene is TRBJ2-2, the V gene TRBV12-3 or TRBV12-4, with a weak D call TRBD2 (6 bases). There are 17 residues in the CDR3. Trimming shortened V by 3 bases and J by 0 bases, and 14 bases separated the two germline ends. The CDR3 is CASSLGGVVPNTGELFF. Written as DNA, the CDR3 is TGTGCCAGCAGTTTGGGGGGTGTTGTACCGAACACCGGGGAGCTGTTTTTT.

The table lists this clonotype with a few counts. This chain joins TRBV27 and TRBJ1-2, with 7 bases aligning to TRBD1. This CDR3 spans 14 amino acids. V gave up 6 bases and J gave up 8 bases; unmatched junction bases: 12. Germline V lookup: CDR1 MNHEY, CDR2 SMNVEV (reference sequence). The CDR3 DNA reads TGTGCCAGCAGCTCCGGAGGGACAGTGAGGGGCTACACCTTC. Encoded protein: CASSSGGTVRGYTF.

CDR3 DNA sequence: TGTGCCGGCCTACCCCGTCGACGAGGCAGGGGGCGGCAGGAGCTGTTTTTT. Amino acids: CAGLPRRRGRGRQELFF. The chain links TRBV3-1 to TRBJ2-2, with 8 bases matching TRBD1. Germline CDR1 and CDR2: LGHDT and YNNKEL (reference sequence). The ends lost 11 bases at V and 10 bases at J; junction bases unmatched: 24. The CDR3 spans 17 residues.

This chain joins TRBV4-3 and TRBJ2-1; TRBD1 might be the D (6 bases). The CDR3 loop spans 15 amino acids. Trimming removed 0 bases from V and 6 bases from J, with 12 bases in between. Germline V gene data show CDR1 as LGHNA and CDR2 as YSLEER. The CDR3 nucleotides read TGCGCCAGCAGCCAAGACCCCCAGGGGAGCAATGAGCAGTTCTTC. It yields the protein CASSQDPQGSNEQFF.

This clonotype was detected a few times. The chain has TRBV30 and TRBJ2-3; 9 positions match TRBD1. Trimming took 1 base from V and 0 from J; bases not matched to a gene: 5. The CDR3 totals 16 residues. Germline-derived CDR1 and CDR2 are GTSNPN and SVGIG (reference sequence). As DNA, the CDR3 is TGTGCCTGGAGTGGAAGGACAGGGGCAAGCACAGATACGCAGTATTTT. It specifies CAWSGRTGASTDTQYF.

This clonotype was counted ten times or more. The rearrangement uses TRBV12-3 or TRBV12-4 and TRBJ2-1; D is unclear. This CDR3 has 11 residues. V was trimmed by 4 bases and J by 10 bases, leaving 8 bases between them. In nucleotides, the CDR3 is TGTGCCAGCAGTTCCGGCCGGGAGCAGTTCTTC. It yields the protein CASSSGREQFF.

The rearrangement links TRBV11-2 to TRBJ2-5; 11 bases map to TRBD2. The CDR3 has 21 residues. The V gene's germline CDR1 is SGHAT and CDR2 FQNNGV. The J segment lost 5 bases and the V segment lost 4 bases, leaving 24 bases of the junction unmatched. DNA for the CDR3: TGTGCCAGCAGCTCCTCGGCCCCGGGGGGTAGCGGGAGGGCGTGGAGGGAGACCCAGTACTTC. It is translated as CASSSSAPGGSGRAWRETQYF.

The V call is TRBV20-1, the J call TRBJ2-2, with unresolved D. The CDR3 has 15 residues. CDR1 DFQATT and CDR2 SNEGSKA come from the germline V gene (reference sequence). V lost 3 bases, J lost 1 base, and 12 bases lay in between. The CDR3 nucleotides read TGCAGTGCTAGGGACGTCAACTGGAACACCGGGGAGCTGTTTTTT. Its translation is CSARDVNWNTGELFF.

This clonotype came up a few times. The chain is built from TRBV20-1 and TRBJ2-3; 8 bases fit TRBD2. The V gene end was trimmed by 6 bases and the J gene end by 3 bases; junction bases not matched to a gene: 11. Germline lookup yields CDR1 DFQATT and CDR2 SNEGSKA (reference sequence). The CDR3 totals 15 residues. The CDR3 region has the DNA TGCAGTGCCACACACGGGGGGGCGGGGACAGATACGCAGTATTTT. This sequence encodes CSATHGGAGTDTQYF.

There are many counts of this clonotype. V is TRBV12-3 or TRBV12-4 and J is TRBJ1-1; D gene ambiguous. This CDR3 is 12 amino acids long. The V and J ends lost 6 bases and 11 bases respectively, with 16 bases between them. CDR3 sequence (DNA): TGTGCCAGCAGCAACCAGTGGGGTGTGGCTTTCTTT. The encoded protein is CASSNQWGVAFF.

The genes are TRBV20-1 and TRBJ2-7; D is ambiguous. Germline V gene sequence: CDR1 DFQATT, CDR2 SNEGSKA (reference sequence). Between the trimmed V and J ends, which lost 3 bases and 0 bases, there was a span of 12 bases. CDR3 size: 14 residues. In DNA form, the CDR3 reads TGCAGTGCTAGCGCCCAGATGAGCTCCTACGAGCAGTACTTC. Amino acids: CSASAQMSSYEQYF.

The chain joins TRBV28 to TRBJ1-6, with 8 nucleotides matching TRBD1. This CDR3 comprises 13 residues. Germline CDR1 is MDHEN and CDR2 is SYDVKM. The ends lost 5 bases at V and 11 bases at J; junction bases unmatched: 5. CDR3 sequence: CASSLGQVAPLHF. CDR3 DNA sequence: TGTGCCAGCAGTCTGGGACAGGTCGCACCCCTCCACTTT.